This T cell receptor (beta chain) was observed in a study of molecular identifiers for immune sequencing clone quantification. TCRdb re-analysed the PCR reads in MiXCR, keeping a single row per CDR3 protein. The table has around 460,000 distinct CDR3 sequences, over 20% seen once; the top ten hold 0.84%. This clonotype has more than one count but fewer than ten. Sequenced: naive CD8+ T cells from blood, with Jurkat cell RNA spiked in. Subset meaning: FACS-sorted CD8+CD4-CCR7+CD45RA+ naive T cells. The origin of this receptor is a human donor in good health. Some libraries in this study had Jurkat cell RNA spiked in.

CDR3: CASSIRQQETQYF. The CDR3 bases are TGTGCCAGCAGCATTAGGCAGCAGGAGACCCAGTACTTC. The chain combines TRBV13 with TRBJ2-5; D unclear. The length of the CDR3 is 13 residues. Germline-derived CDR1 and CDR2 are PRHDT and FYEKMQ (reference sequence). Trimming pared 5 bases from V and 5 bases from J, leaving 12 bases between.